This T cell receptor (beta chain) emerged from a study of blood T cell repertoires in COVID-19. Study-wide background: From the United States, Italy and Spain came samples of acute and convalescent COVID-19. The cDNA or gDNA used as material had been derived from T cells, B-cell-depleted T cells, or PBMCs.

Authors' methods: How many nucleated cells were present was estimated from reference gene primer amplification. This table comes from immunoSEQ multiplex PCR, and its TCRdb copy is limited to in-frame clones, with some not included. The DNA was the basis for D and trimming; V, J and clone size are from that table. In the table there are about 68,000 clones, approximately 88% of which are singletons. Germline values: CDR1 SGHTA, CDR2 FQGNSA. Germline trimming cut 1 base from V and 13 bases from J; bases unmatched to any gene: 9. The CDR3 has 14 residues. The rearrangement uses TRBV7-2 and TRBJ1-3, with TRBD1 matching over 8 bases. The receptor was derived from a man in his fifties or sixties with active COVID-19. Material for sequencing was peripheral blood. The CDR3: CASSLGRGQGAIYF. CDR3 coding DNA: TGTGCCAGCAGCTTAGGCCGGGGTCAGGGGGCTATATATTTT.